The T cell receptor (beta chain) described here comes from a study of patients and donors after allogeneic stem cell transplantation. The germline gives CDR1 SGHRS, CDR2 YFSETQ. CDR3 length: 14 residues. Trimming pared 0 bases from V and 7 bases from J, leaving 13 bases between. TCRdb independently ran MiXCR on the RT-PCR reads; one entry per CDR3 protein. The sample gives some 160,000 distinct CDR3 sequences, approximately 25% of which show up once; roughly 27% is in the top ten. This rearrangement joins TRBV5-1 to TRBJ2-5; perhaps TRBD2 as D (6 bases). This TCR was sampled from a human donor who was either an allogeneic HSCT recipient or a stem cell or donor lymphocyte infusion donor (not recorded which). It is not recorded whose cells these are; they may come from a transplant donor. Sequencing used blood, either unsorted or a sorted T cell fraction (not recorded which). DNA for the CDR3: TGCGCCAGCAGCTTGGGACCAGCCGGGGGGACCCAGTACTTC. Translating gives CASSLGPAGGTQYF.